Sequencing of this T cell receptor (beta chain) was carried out in a study of STAT5B mutations in CD4+ large granular lymphocyte leukemia. Turning to the study itself: Among healthy controls, a particular HLA allele went with more CDR3 'QG' motifs.

Trimming pared 3 bases from V and 0 bases from J, leaving 9 bases between. CDR1 is MNHEY, CDR2 SMNVEV, per germline (reference sequence). This CDR3 region has 14 residues. TCRdb keeps only in-frame clones here, not all; method: immunoSEQ multiplex PCR. The sample has tens of thousands of clones, roughly 84% seen once. Overall study results and limits: Main leukemic clonotypes were patient-specific, but roughly 26% appeared at low frequency elsewhere.

This clone was counted once. What it binds is unknown. Control samples were healthy donors' buffy coats. Material: CD4+ T cells from blood buffy coats. The V call is TRBV27, the J call TRBJ2-7; the D gene is possibly TRBD1 (6 bases). This TCR derives from a human donor in good health. The DNA for the CDR3 is TGTGCCAGCAGTTTTTCACAGGGCTCCTACGAGCAGTACTTC. As protein: CASSFSQGSYEQYF.